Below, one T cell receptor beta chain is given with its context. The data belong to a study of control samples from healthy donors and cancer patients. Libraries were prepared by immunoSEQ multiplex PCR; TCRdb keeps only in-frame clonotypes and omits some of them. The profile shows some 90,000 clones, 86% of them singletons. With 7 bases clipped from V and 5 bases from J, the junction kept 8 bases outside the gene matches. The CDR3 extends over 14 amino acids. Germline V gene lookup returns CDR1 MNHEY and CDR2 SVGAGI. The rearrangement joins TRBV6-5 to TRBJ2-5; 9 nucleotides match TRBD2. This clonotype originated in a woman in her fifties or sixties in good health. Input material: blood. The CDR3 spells CASKVAGARETQYF. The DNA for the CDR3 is TGTGCCAGCAAGGTAGCGGGGGCGAGGGAGACCCAGTACTTC.